This T cell receptor (beta chain) was sequenced in a study of shared clonotypes between healthy human individuals. Broader study findings: Only blood underwent sampling, and tissue repertoires likely differ. It was expected that sequencing depth would affect clonotype sharing among donors.

Unsorted PBMC DNA was run through sequencing on ten immunoSEQ deep assay plates. TCRdb keeps only in-frame clones here, not all; method: immunoSEQ multiplex PCR. The data show about 480,000 clones, about 75% seen once. The length of the CDR3 is 14 residues. CDR1 is MNHEY, CDR2 SMNVEV, per germline (reference sequence). V lost 2 bases and J lost 2; bases outside the gene matches: 3. Points on this clone: The antigen is undetermined.

Sequences were obtained from PBMCs. The chain carries TRBV27 and TRBJ2-7; 7 bases are a match to TRBD1. The receptor comes from a woman in her 40s in good health. Some clones in this sample may be carry-over from other donors' samples. The CDR3 DNA reads as TGTGCCAGCAGTTTAGGACAGGTTCCCTACGAGCAGTACTTC. Translation gives CASSLGQVPYEQYF.